This is a list of T cell receptor beta chains from one sample in a study of cytomegalovirus exposure and HLA in healthy donors. Some clones are missing from TCRdb's copy, which holds only in-frame ones; the method was immunoSEQ multiplex PCR. Here the sample spans tens of thousands of clones, under 70% being singletons. The sample consisted of PBMCs. The receptor set was obtained from a woman in her 50s in good health and CMV-seropositive. Each CDR3 is given with its conserved first and last residue. A D gene is named only where the DNA matches it firmly. Not all rows give a size; the values are once, few, many and, for expanded clones, a class.

CDR3aa: CAITRDSLTDTQYF
CDR3nt: TGTGCCATCACCAGGGACAGCCTCACAGATACGCAGTATTTT
j_gene: TRBJ2-3
abundance: few
v_gene: TRBV10-3
d_gene: TRBD1

CDR3aa: CASSPRGGSTDTQYF
CDR3nt: TGTGCCAGCTCACCGCGGGGGGGCAGCACAGATACGCAGTATTTT
j_gene: TRBJ2-3
abundance: -
v_gene: TRBV18
d_gene: TRBD2

CDR3aa: CASSLWEGNTEAFF
CDR3nt: TGCGCCAGCAGCTTGTGGGAGGGAAACACTGAAGCTTTCTTT
j_gene: TRBJ1-1
abundance: few
v_gene: TRBV5-1
d_gene: -

CDR3aa: CASSLGGTGGGNEQFF
CDR3nt: TGTGCCAGCAGCTTGGGAGGGACAGGGGGAGGCAATGAGCAGTTCTTC
j_gene: TRBJ2-1
abundance: -
v_gene: TRBV5-4
d_gene: TRBD1

CDR3aa: CASSEHNSGNTIYF
CDR3nt: TGTGCCAGCAGTGAACACAACTCTGGAAACACCATATATTTT
j_gene: TRBJ1-3
abundance: -
v_gene: TRBV2
d_gene: -

CDR3aa: CASSPGMSGNTIYF
CDR3nt: TGTGCCAGTAGTCCAGGGATGTCCGGAAACACCATATATTTT
j_gene: TRBJ1-3
abundance: -
v_gene: TRBV19
d_gene: -

CDR3aa: CASSLTGNTEAFF
CDR3nt: TGTGCCAGCAGCCTGACGGGGAACACTGAAGCTTTCTTT
j_gene: TRBJ1-1
abundance: -
v_gene: TRBV25-1
d_gene: -

CDR3aa: CASSLGILGMGTAPAKNIQYF
CDR3nt: TGTGCCAGCAGCTTAGGGATTTTAGGGATGGGGACAGCACCCGCCAAAAACATTCAGTACTTC
j_gene: TRBJ2-4
abundance: -
v_gene: TRBV7-3
d_gene: TRBD1

CDR3aa: CAWSVYIGQAWRYSNQPQHF
CDR3nt: TGTGCCTGGAGTGTATATATAGGACAGGCCTGGCGTTATAGCAATCAGCCCCAGCATTTT
j_gene: TRBJ1-5
abundance: -
v_gene: TRBV30
d_gene: TRBD1

CDR3aa: CASSLSGTGYQPQHF
CDR3nt: TGTGCCAGCAGCTTATCCGGGACAGGATATCAGCCCCAGCATTTT
j_gene: TRBJ1-5
abundance: few
v_gene: TRBV11-1
d_gene: TRBD1

CDR3aa: CAEGTSLTGGYTF
CDR3nt: TGTGCCGAGGGGACAAGTCTCACAGGGGGCTACACCTTC
j_gene: TRBJ1-2
abundance: -
v_gene: TRBV28
d_gene: -

CDR3aa: CASSFYDSSGGYTF
CDR3nt: TGTGCCAGCAGTTTTTATGACAGCAGTGGGGGCTACACCTTC
j_gene: TRBJ1-2
abundance: -
v_gene: TRBV28
d_gene: -

CDR3aa: CASSPPGTGGQETQYF
CDR3nt: TGTGCCAGCTCACCCCCTGGGACAGGGGGCCAAGAGACCCAGTACTTC
j_gene: TRBJ2-5
abundance: -
v_gene: TRBV18
d_gene: TRBD1

CDR3aa: CASSLRAETQYF
CDR3nt: TGTGCCAGCAGTTTGCGGGCGGAGACCCAGTACTTC
j_gene: TRBJ2-5
abundance: once
v_gene: TRBV28
d_gene: -

CDR3aa: CASRRTSGVQTGELFF
CDR3nt: TGTGCCAGCAGACGGACTAGCGGGGTCCAAACCGGGGAGCTGTTTTTT
j_gene: TRBJ2-2
abundance: -
v_gene: TRBV7-8
d_gene: TRBD2